A selection of T cell receptor beta chains follows, all from one sample in a study of spatial heterogeneity in lung cancer. A single record per CDR3 protein comes from TCRdb applying MiXCR to the 5' RACE reads. The sample carries 15,000 to 20,000 distinct CDR3 sequences, over 8.5% recorded once. This specimen consisted of PBMCs, obtained at follow-up. Source of these receptors: a male donor with early-stage non-small cell lung cancer. The CDR3 runs from the conserved cysteine through the conserved F or W. The order of the fields is D gene, V gene, CDR3 length, J gene, CDR3 protein. A D gene is named only where the DNA matches it firmly.

d_call: TRBD2; v_call: TRBV4-1; cdr3_length: 18; j_call: TRBJ2-1; cdr3_aa: CASSQDALLAGASDEQFF
d_call: -; v_call: TRBV5-1; cdr3_length: 14; j_call: TRBJ1-5; cdr3_aa: CASSHRDTNQPQHF
d_call: -; v_call: TRBV19; cdr3_length: 14; j_call: TRBJ2-5; cdr3_aa: CASSPRQTQETQYF
d_call: -; v_call: TRBV5-1; cdr3_length: 14; j_call: TRBJ2-7; cdr3_aa: CASSLSSLSYEQYF
d_call: TRBD2; v_call: TRBV20-1; cdr3_length: 17; j_call: TRBJ2-1; cdr3_aa: CSATDIIGTSGYNEQFF
d_call: -; v_call: TRBV30; cdr3_length: 12; j_call: TRBJ1-1; cdr3_aa: CAWSSAIYEAFF
d_call: TRBD2; v_call: TRBV19; cdr3_length: 14; j_call: TRBJ2-7; cdr3_aa: CASSFTGGPYEQYF
d_call: -; v_call: TRBV30; cdr3_length: 15; j_call: TRBJ2-1; cdr3_aa: CAWSRKGGLNNEQFF
d_call: TRBD1; v_call: TRBV12-3/TRBV12-4; cdr3_length: 15; j_call: TRBJ2-5; cdr3_aa: CASSYADRVGETQYF
d_call: TRBD1; v_call: TRBV2; cdr3_length: 16; j_call: TRBJ2-7; cdr3_aa: CASSDPRDRASYEQYF
d_call: -; v_call: TRBV18; cdr3_length: 14; j_call: TRBJ2-7; cdr3_aa: CATTGGGGNYEQYF
d_call: TRBD1; v_call: TRBV27; cdr3_length: 16; j_call: TRBJ2-2; cdr3_aa: CASSYWTGGNTGELFF
d_call: -; v_call: TRBV3-1; cdr3_length: 16; j_call: TRBJ2-1; cdr3_aa: CASSPLGGESYNEQFF
d_call: -; v_call: TRBV4-1; cdr3_length: 15; j_call: TRBJ1-2; cdr3_aa: CASSSGTSAFTGYTF
d_call: -; v_call: TRBV4-1; cdr3_length: 13; j_call: TRBJ1-1; cdr3_aa: CASSPRLDTEAFF
d_call: TRBD1; v_call: TRBV6-6; cdr3_length: 15; j_call: TRBJ2-7; cdr3_aa: CASSLDGTAWDEQYF
d_call: TRBD1; v_call: TRBV4-2; cdr3_length: 19; j_call: TRBJ1-1; cdr3_aa: CASSQESLGQGYGDTEAFF
d_call: -; v_call: TRBV10-3; cdr3_length: 17; j_call: TRBJ2-1; cdr3_aa: CAISESRTTGSYNEQFF
d_call: TRBD1; v_call: TRBV2; cdr3_length: 13; j_call: TRBJ1-5; cdr3_aa: CASNGQAQGAQHF
d_call: -; v_call: TRBV4-3; cdr3_length: 13; j_call: TRBJ1-2; cdr3_aa: CASSQTPNRGYTF
d_call: -; v_call: TRBV4-2; cdr3_length: 13; j_call: TRBJ2-1; cdr3_aa: CASSPGWGPGPFF
d_call: -; v_call: TRBV2; cdr3_length: 13; j_call: TRBJ2-2; cdr3_aa: CASLRTYTGELFF
d_call: -; v_call: TRBV3-1; cdr3_length: 13; j_call: TRBJ2-7; cdr3_aa: CASSQDGMREQYF
d_call: -; v_call: TRBV7-2; cdr3_length: 13; j_call: TRBJ1-2; cdr3_aa: CASSLGGADGYTF
d_call: TRBD1; v_call: TRBV11-2; cdr3_length: 15; j_call: TRBJ2-5; cdr3_aa: CASSLRGQGLETQYF
d_call: -; v_call: TRBV20-1; cdr3_length: 11; j_call: TRBJ2-7; cdr3_aa: CSARDSYEQYF
d_call: TRBD2; v_call: TRBV5-8; cdr3_length: 16; j_call: TRBJ2-3; cdr3_aa: CASSLQAGGLTDTQYF
d_call: -; v_call: TRBV10-1; cdr3_length: 13; j_call: TRBJ2-7; cdr3_aa: CASSAAGEYEQYF
d_call: -; v_call: TRBV20-1; cdr3_length: 14; j_call: TRBJ2-5; cdr3_aa: CSARGALVKETQYF
d_call: TRBD1; v_call: TRBV19; cdr3_length: 14; j_call: TRBJ1-1; cdr3_aa: CASSTPDRGPEAFF
d_call: -; v_call: TRBV7-9; cdr3_length: 17; j_call: TRBJ2-4; cdr3_aa: CASSSVDSQLAKNIQYF
d_call: -; v_call: TRBV28; cdr3_length: 13; j_call: TRBJ2-7; cdr3_aa: CASSLLSSNEQYF
d_call: -; v_call: TRBV29-1; cdr3_length: 13; j_call: TRBJ1-2; cdr3_aa: CSVEGEGYYGYTF
d_call: -; v_call: TRBV20-1; cdr3_length: 16; j_call: TRBJ2-7; cdr3_aa: CSARPADRERVNEQYF
d_call: TRBD2; v_call: TRBV3-1; cdr3_length: 17; j_call: TRBJ2-3; cdr3_aa: CASSQRGLAGGPDTQYF
d_call: -; v_call: TRBV28; cdr3_length: 13; j_call: TRBJ2-7; cdr3_aa: CASSVRDGYEQYF
d_call: -; v_call: TRBV6-4; cdr3_length: 15; j_call: TRBJ2-1; cdr3_aa: CASSDLGQPSDEQFF
d_call: -; v_call: TRBV6-1; cdr3_length: 14; j_call: TRBJ1-1; cdr3_aa: CASSEAADGTEAFF
d_call: TRBD2; v_call: TRBV6-5; cdr3_length: 17; j_call: TRBJ2-3; cdr3_aa: CASSYGPLAGGLDTQYF
d_call: -; v_call: TRBV4-1; cdr3_length: 15; j_call: TRBJ2-5; cdr3_aa: CASSQAQGRQETQYF
d_call: -; v_call: TRBV20-1; cdr3_length: 15; j_call: TRBJ2-4; cdr3_aa: CSARAGQLAKNIQYF
d_call: -; v_call: TRBV19; cdr3_length: 12; j_call: TRBJ2-1; cdr3_aa: CASKSDYNEQFF
d_call: -; v_call: TRBV20-1; cdr3_length: 12; j_call: TRBJ2-3; cdr3_aa: CSVPGSTDTQYF
d_call: -; v_call: TRBV5-5; cdr3_length: 17; j_call: TRBJ2-1; cdr3_aa: CASSLRSPESSYNEQFF
d_call: TRBD1; v_call: TRBV6-1; cdr3_length: 14; j_call: TRBJ2-7; cdr3_aa: CASSESRGLLEQYF
d_call: -; v_call: TRBV7-2; cdr3_length: 12; j_call: TRBJ2-7; cdr3_aa: CASSPIRYEQYF
d_call: -; v_call: TRBV20-1; cdr3_length: 13; j_call: TRBJ2-5; cdr3_aa: CSADGTNQETQYF
d_call: -; v_call: TRBV5-6; cdr3_length: 14; j_call: TRBJ2-5; cdr3_aa: CASSLRGPGVTQYF
d_call: -; v_call: TRBV9; cdr3_length: 14; j_call: TRBJ2-3; cdr3_aa: CASSESGRGDTQYF
d_call: -; v_call: TRBV6-5; cdr3_length: 13; j_call: TRBJ2-4; cdr3_aa: CASSSGVVDIQYF
d_call: -; v_call: TRBV10-3; cdr3_length: 16; j_call: TRBJ2-6; cdr3_aa: CAIRRDGSSGANVLTF
d_call: -; v_call: TRBV29-1; cdr3_length: 10; j_call: TRBJ2-1; cdr3_aa: CSGAWGEQFF
d_call: TRBD1; v_call: TRBV10-3; cdr3_length: 16; j_call: TRBJ1-3; cdr3_aa: CAISDPTGGSGNTIYF
d_call: -; v_call: TRBV6-2/TRBV6-3; cdr3_length: 15; j_call: TRBJ2-1; cdr3_aa: CASSYDGGSYNEQFF
d_call: TRBD1; v_call: TRBV4-2; cdr3_length: 17; j_call: TRBJ2-7; cdr3_aa: CASSQDIKGTGSYEQYF